This TCR beta chain stems from a study of post-analysis software for immune sequencing data. Study background: Disease trajectories encompassed relapsing-remitting, secondary progressive and progressive-relapsing multiple sclerosis. Findings and caveats of the study: Strong co-clustering by F measure was seen for same-batch samples. Five TRBV segments were significantly more frequent in patients than in controls. TRBV5-6, TRBV5-1 and TRBV20-1 were among these segments. The normalized Chao1 diversity of multiple sclerosis patients was significantly lower than that of controls.

Unique molecular identifiers featured in each of the TCR beta cDNA libraries. With roughly 0.95 to 11 million T cells as the source, 450,000 to 600,000 cDNA molecules resulted. TCRdb re-called the PCR reads through MiXCR, storing one row per CDR3 protein. This sample has about 540,000 distinct CDR3 sequences, with approximately 31% found just once. Germline CDR1 reads SGHRS; CDR2 reads YFSETQ. V lost 5 bases and J lost 5, with 28 bases in between. The CDR3 consists of 18 residues. Worth noting for this clonotype: Antigen specificity is unknown.

This rearrangement joins TRBV5-1 to TRBJ2-5, with no clear D. The sequenced sample consisted of blood. This clonotype was sampled from a girl aged 2 to 17 with multiple sclerosis. The CDR3 loop is CASRPADAAKVPRETQYF. CDR3 nucleotides: TGCGCCAGCAGACCGGCCGACGCGGCAAAAGTTCCGAGGGAGACCCAGTACTTC.